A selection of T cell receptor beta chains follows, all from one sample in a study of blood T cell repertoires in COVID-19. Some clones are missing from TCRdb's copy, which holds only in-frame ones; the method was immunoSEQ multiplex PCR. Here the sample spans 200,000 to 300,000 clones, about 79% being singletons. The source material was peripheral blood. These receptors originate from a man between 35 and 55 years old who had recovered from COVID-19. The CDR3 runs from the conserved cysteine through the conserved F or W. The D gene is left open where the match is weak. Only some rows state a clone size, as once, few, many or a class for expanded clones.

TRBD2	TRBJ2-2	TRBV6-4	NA	CASSLLAGTNTGELFF	TGTGCCAGCAGCTTACTAGCGGGGACGAACACCGGGGAGCTGTTTTTT
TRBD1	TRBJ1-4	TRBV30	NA	CAWSFQGARYEKLFF	TGTGCCTGGAGTTTCCAGGGGGCTAGATATGAAAAACTGTTTTTT
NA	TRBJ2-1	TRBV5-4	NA	CASSERTGAYNEQFF	TGTGCCAGCAGCGAAAGGACGGGGGCCTACAATGAGCAGTTCTTC
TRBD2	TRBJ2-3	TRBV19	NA	CASSMGLAGSTDTQYF	TGTGCCAGTAGTATGGGACTAGCGGGGAGCACAGATACGCAGTATTTT
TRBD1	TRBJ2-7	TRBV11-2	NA	CASRLPGQGENEQYF	TGTGCCAGCAGGTTGCCGGGACAGGGTGAAAACGAGCAGTACTTC
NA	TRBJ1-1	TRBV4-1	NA	CASSQGYRVDTEAFF	TGCGCCAGCAGCCAAGGGTACAGGGTCGACACTGAAGCTTTCTTT
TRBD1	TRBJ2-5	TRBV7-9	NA	CASSSGQGETQYF	TGTGCCAGCAGCTCGGGACAGGGAGAGACCCAGTACTTC
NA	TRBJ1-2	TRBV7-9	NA	CASSLAPTDPLGYTF	TGTGCCAGCAGCTTAGCGCCAACAGACCCACTTGGCTACACCTTC
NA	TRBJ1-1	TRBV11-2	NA	CASSLRRGTNTEAFF	TGTGCCAGCAGCCTTCGGCGGGGTACAAACACTGAAGCTTTCTTT
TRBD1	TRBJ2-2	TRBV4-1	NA	CASSQTGTGTGELFF	TGCGCCAGCAGCCAAACCGGGACAGGGACCGGGGAGCTGTTTTTT
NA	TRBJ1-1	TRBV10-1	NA	CASRAGVNTEAFF	TGCGCCAGCCGGGCGGGCGTGAACACTGAAGCTTTCTTT
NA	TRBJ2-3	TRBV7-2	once	CASSLSLGADTQYF	TGTGCCAGCAGCTTATCACTGGGCGCAGATACGCAGTATTTT
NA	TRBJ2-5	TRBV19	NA	CASSIPGAHSVTQYF	TGTGCCAGTAGTATACCAGGGGCGCATAGTGTGACCCAGTACTTC
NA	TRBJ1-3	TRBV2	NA	CASSVNRVGTIYF	TGTGCCAGCAGTGTGAACAGAGTGGGCACCATATATTTT
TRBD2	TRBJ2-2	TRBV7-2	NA	CASSLVSGRVNTGELFF	TGTGCCAGCAGCTTAGTTTCCGGGAGGGTGAACACCGGGGAGCTGTTTTTT
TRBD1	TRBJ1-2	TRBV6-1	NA	CASSEEQGVRYYGYTF	TGTGCCAGCAGTGAAGAACAGGGGGTGAGGTACTATGGCTACACCTTC
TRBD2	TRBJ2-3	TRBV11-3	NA	CASSLWLAGDPRHSDTQYF	TGTGCCAGCAGCTTATGGCTAGCGGGAGATCCCCGGCACTCAGATACGCAGTATTTT
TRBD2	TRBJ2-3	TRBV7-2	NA	CASSLGSGGPHTDTQYF	TGTGCCAGCAGCTTAGGGAGCGGGGGGCCCCACACAGATACGCAGTATTTT
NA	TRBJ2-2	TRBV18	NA	CASSPNLLGELFF	TGTGCCAGCTCACCGAATCTACTAGGGGAGCTGTTTTTT
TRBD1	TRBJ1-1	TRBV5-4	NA	CASSSGTGNVYTEAFF	TGTGCCAGCAGTTCCGGGACAGGGAACGTGTACACTGAAGCTTTCTTT
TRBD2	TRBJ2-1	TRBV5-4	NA	CASSPPGSGSSYNEQFF	TGTGCCAGCAGCCCGCCAGGTAGCGGGAGCTCCTACAATGAGCAGTTCTTC
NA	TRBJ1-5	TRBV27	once	CASSFGQNQPQHF	TGTGCCAGCAGTTTTGGGCAGAATCAGCCCCAGCATTTT
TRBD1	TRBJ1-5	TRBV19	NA	CASSLGTGGYSNQPQHF	TGTGCCAGTAGTCTCGGGACAGGGGGGTATAGCAATCAGCCCCAGCATTTT
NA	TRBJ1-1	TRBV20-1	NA	CSARVEPEAFF	TGCAGTGCTAGAGTCGAGCCTGAAGCTTTCTTT
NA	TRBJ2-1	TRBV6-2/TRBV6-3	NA	CASSYSRDSSSYNEQFF	TGTGCCAGCAGTTACTCCCGGGACTCGAGCTCCTACAATGAGCAGTTCTTC
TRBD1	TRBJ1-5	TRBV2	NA	CASTGTGGINAPQHF	TGTGCCAGCACCGGGACAGGGGGTATTAATGCGCCCCAGCATTTT
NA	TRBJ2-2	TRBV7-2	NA	CASSLALTGNTGELFF	TGTGCCAGCAGCTTAGCCCTGACAGGGAACACCGGGGAGCTGTTTTTT
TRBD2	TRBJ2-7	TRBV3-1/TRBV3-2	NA	CASSRAGGRYEQYF	TGTGCCAGCAGCCGGGCGGGGGGGCGGTACGAGCAGTACTTC
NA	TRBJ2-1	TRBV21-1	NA	CASSRTGGGLFF	TGTGCCAGCAGCCGTACAGGGGGTGGTCTGTTCTTC
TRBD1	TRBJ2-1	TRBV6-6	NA	CASSTRDRYNEQFF	TGTGCCAGCAGTACCCGGGACAGGTACAATGAGCAGTTCTTC
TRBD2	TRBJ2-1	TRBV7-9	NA	CASSLASGRDEQFF	TGTGCCAGCAGCTTAGCCAGCGGGAGGGATGAGCAGTTCTTC
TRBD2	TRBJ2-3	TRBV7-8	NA	CASSLRGGGTDTQYF	TGTGCCAGCTCCCTCCGGGGGGGAGGCACAGATACGCAGTATTTT